This TCR beta chain is drawn from a study of cytomegalovirus exposure and HLA in healthy donors. Background on the study: It was reported in a later analysis that the 100 to 150 validation repertoires used the same platform as the 650 to 800 first-cohort repertoires.

Worth noting for this clone: Its antigen is still unknown.

Some clones are missing from TCRdb's copy, which holds only in-frame ones; the method was immunoSEQ multiplex PCR. The sample includes 150,000 to 200,000 clones, roughly 85% of them seen just once. Germline CDR1 SNHLY, CDR2 FYNNEI. Losses at the gene ends were 1 base for V and 2 bases for J; bases not matched to a gene: 2. The CDR3 is 16 amino acids. Findings of the study overall: Some TCR beta chains (roughly 160 of them) were listed as cytomegalovirus-associated. The tendency of first-cohort TCR clusters to co-occur in the 110 or so validation repertoires emerged from a later analysis. Most TCR sequences were rare, but some public TCRs occurred in many donors.

The origin of this receptor is a man between 18 and 35 years old in good health and CMV-seropositive. V gene TRBV2 combines with J gene TRBJ1-5; TRBD1 matches at 10 bases. The sequenced sample was PBMCs. CDR3 residues: CASSEGDRGGNQPQHF. The CDR3 bases are TGTGCCAGCAGTGAAGGGGACAGGGGCGGCAATCAGCCCCAGCATTTT.